Listed here are 5 T cell receptor beta chains from one sample, sequenced in a study of identical twins. TCRdb recomputed calls from the 5' RACE reads with MiXCR, one row per CDR3 protein. This repertoire shows some 240,000 distinct CDR3 sequences, around 8% found once; its top ten account for 3%. The data also belong to a second study, concerning yellow fever vaccine responses in identical twins.

Sequenced sample: CD8+ T cells sorted from blood. The receptor source for this set is a woman under 30 in good health.

This clonotype was counted only a few times. The V and J genes are TRBV4-3 and TRBJ2-3; 8 bases fit TRBD2. CDR1 and CDR2 (germline): LGHNA, YSLEER. The ends lost 0 bases at V and 6 bases at J; junction bases unmatched: 8. This CDR3 has 16 amino acids. The CDR3 DNA reads TGCGCCAGCAGCCAAGATCGGGGGGGCCGAGGGGATACGCAGTATTTT. This sequence encodes CASSQDRGGRGDTQYF.

This clonotype was counted at least ten times. The rearrangement joins TRBV9 to TRBJ2-2; D is unresolved. Germline CDR1 reads SGDLS; CDR2 reads YYNGEE. The CDR3 is made up of 15 amino acids. Trimming removed 0 bases from V and 4 bases from J, with 10 bases in between. The CDR3 nucleotides are TGTGCCAGCAGCGTAGGCGGAGAACCCACCGGGGAGCTGTTTTTT. This sequence encodes CASSVGGEPTGELFF. The variable domain in full, with the rest retrieved from reference TRBV9 and TRBJ2-2, is DSGVTQTPKHLITATGQRVTLRCSPRSGDLSVYWYQQSLDQGLQFLIQYYNGEERAKGNILERFSAQQFPDLHSELNLSSLELGDSALYFCASSVGGEPTGELFFGEGSRLTVL.

This clonotype was seen repeatedly, ten times or more. The chain recombines TRBV28 with TRBJ1-4; D gene ambiguous. CDR3 length: 14 amino acids. The ends were cut back, 5 bases at V and 0 bases at J, with 7 bases in the middle. Germline lookup yields CDR1 MDHEN and CDR2 SYDVKM. CDR3 in DNA: TGTGCCAGCAGTCAGGACGCAACTAATGAAAAACTGTTTTTT. This codes for CASSQDATNEKLFF.

The rearrangement joins TRBV29-1 to TRBJ2-1; D is undetermined. V lost 6 bases and J 0 bases, leaving 12 bases between the germline ends. In germline, CDR1 is SQVTM, CDR2 ANQGSEA. The CDR3 length is 14 residues. The CDR3 DNA is TGCAGCGTGTATAACCCACGCTCCTACAATGAGCAGTTCTTC. This encodes CSVYNPRSYNEQFF.

This clonotype has ten or more counts. The chain is built from TRBV29-1 and TRBJ2-3; maybe TRBD2 (6 bases). The ends were cut back, 6 bases at V and 6 bases at J, with 19 bases in the middle. The CDR3 covers 14 residues. The V gene's germline CDR1 is SQVTM and CDR2 ANQGSEA. CDR3 DNA: TGCAGCGTGGTACCGGGACTGCGCAGGGATACGCAGTATTTT. As protein: CSVVPGLRRDTQYF.